This T cell receptor (beta chain) was captured in a study of identical twins. Points on this clonotype: Its antigen is currently unknown.

Template switching supplied a universal primer site; unique molecular identifiers were carried on the cDNA. MiXCR, run by TCRdb on the 5' RACE reads, gives a single entry per CDR3 protein. The data show just under 650,000 distinct CDR3 sequences, about 7.6% seen once. Study-wide results and caveats: Donors were not followed over many years; analysis was cross-sectional. Twins' surplus sharing was weaker for beta out-of-frame sequences. Abundant beta clonotypes from cord blood had fewer insertions, unlike memory repertoires, which showed none.

The CDR3 runs to 17 residues. The data were also submitted as part of a second study, on yellow fever vaccine responses in identical twins.

The chain uses TRBV21-1 and TRBJ2-1; TRBD1, the table's D call, lacks a check against the DNA. TRBV21-1 counts as a pseudogene. What was sequenced was PBMCs. This clonotype was obtained from a woman under 30 in good health. This CDR3 is CASSPLTGGPPYNEQFF. As DNA, the CDR3 is TGTGCCAGCAGCCCTCTGACGGGGGGTCCGCCCTACAATGAGCAGTTCTTC.